Each of the 10 T cell receptor beta chains below was sequenced from the same sample in a study of blood T cell repertoires in COVID-19. Sequenced by immunoSEQ multiplex PCR; TCRdb stores in-frame clones only, minus some. Among approximately 50,000 clones listed, about 72% were seen once. Material for sequencing was PBMCs or T cells enriched from blood (not recorded which). The source of these receptors is a woman aged 50 to 65 with acute COVID-19.

By share, this clone counts as medium-sized (0.01 to 0.1%). V usage is TRBV28 and J usage is TRBJ2-7; D uncertain. The CDR3 is 13 residues long. Trimming took off 5 bases at V and 3 bases at J, with 11 bases between the two ends. Germline assignment: CDR1 MDHEN and CDR2 SYDVKM. CDR3: CASSPPGGYEQYF. The CDR3 DNA reads as TGTGCCAGCAGTCCACCGGGTGGCTACGAGCAGTACTTC.

V gene TRBV14 combines with J gene TRBJ1-2; 10 nucleotides align to TRBD1. J was trimmed by 6 bases and V by 3 bases; bases with no gene match: 4. CDR1 is SGHDN and CDR2 is FVKESK in the germline V gene. The CDR3 has 14 amino acids. The CDR3 region is CASSQPGTGDGYTF. The CDR3 DNA reads TGTGCCAGCAGCCAGCCCGGGACAGGGGATGGCTACACCTTC. Supplemented by reference TRBV14 and TRBJ1-2, the full variable domain reads EAGVTQFPSHSVIEKGQTVTLRCDPISGHDNLYWYRRVMGKEIKFLLHFVKESKQDESGMPNNRFLAERTGGTYSTLKVQPAELEDSGVYFCASSQPGTGDGYTFGSGTRLTVV.

The chain has TRBV6-5 and TRBJ1-5; no clear D gene. CDR3 length: 14 residues. Germline V gene sequence: CDR1 MNHEY, CDR2 SVGAGI. Trimming took 0 bases from V and 2 from J, leaving 5 bases between them. The CDR3 coding sequence is TGTGCCAGCAGTTACTCGGCGGGCAATCAGCCCCAGCATTTT. As protein: CASSYSAGNQPQHF.

The V gene is TRBV7-9, the J gene TRBJ1-4; possible D gene TRBD1, 5 bases. With 4 bases removed from V and 1 base from J, the gap between germline ends came to 13 bases. CDR3 length equals 16 residues. Germline values: CDR1 SEHNR, CDR2 FQNEAQ (reference sequence). The CDR3 reads CASSSSNQGTNEKLFF. The CDR3 coding sequence is TGTGCCAGCAGCTCCTCCAACCAGGGAACTAATGAAAAACTGTTTTTT.

The chain uses TRBV4-1 and TRBJ2-1, with 15 bases identical to TRBD2. Germline V gene sequence: CDR1 MGHRA, CDR2 YSYEKL. The CDR3 consists of 19 residues. The V segment lost 2 bases and the J segment 2 bases; nucleotides outside the gene matches: 7. Here the CDR3 DNA reads TGCGCCAGCAGCCAAAAACCGGGACTAGCGGGGGGAACCTACAATGAGCAGTTCTTC. This gives the protein CASSQKPGLAGGTYNEQFF.

This clone was observed a handful of times. The CDR3 sequence: CASSLRQAYEQYF. CDR3 sequence (DNA): TGTGCCAGCAGCTTACGACAGGCCTACGAGCAGTACTTC. This chain joins TRBV11-3 and TRBJ2-7; D might be TRBD1 (6 bases). This CDR3 contains 13 residues. The V gene's germline CDR1 is SGHNT and CDR2 YENEEA. Trimming removed 2 bases at V and 2 bases at J, with 7 bases between.

The rearrangement links TRBV4-1 to TRBJ1-1; D might be TRBD1 (5 bases). The germline CDR1 and CDR2 sequences are MGHRA and YSYEKL. CDR3 length: 15 residues. The V end lost 4 bases, the J end lost 0 bases, and 12 bases lay between the germline ends. The CDR3 DNA is TGCGCCAGCAGCCGAGGACACCTCATGAACACTGAAGCTTTCTTT. Protein sequence: CASSRGHLMNTEAFF.

The CDR3 loop is CASSSARGRWNTEAFF. The CDR3 DNA follows: TGCGCCAGCAGCTCGGCCAGGGGGCGGTGGAACACTGAAGCTTTCTTT. The V call is TRBV5-1, the J call TRBJ1-1; TRBD1 matches 8 bases. Germline CDR1 SGHRS, CDR2 YFSETQ. V lost 3 bases, J lost 1 base, and 8 bases stayed unmatched. The CDR3 totals 16 residues.

The chain carries TRBV5-1 and TRBJ2-1; no clear D gene. This CDR3 has 13 residues. Germline V gene data show CDR1 as SGHRS and CDR2 as YFSETQ. With 0 bases removed from V and 4 bases from J, the gap between germline ends came to 5 bases. This CDR3 reads CASSLDSYNEQFF. CDR3 sequence (DNA): TGCGCCAGCAGCTTGGACAGTTACAATGAGCAGTTCTTC.

V gene TRBV7-3 combines with J gene TRBJ2-1; 7 bases are shared with TRBD2. After removal of 5 bases from V and 10 bases from J, the junction contained 14 bases not matched to a gene. Per the germline V gene, CDR1 is SGHTA and CDR2 is FQGTGA. The CDR3 consists of 15 residues. CDR3 sequence: CASSPRDWSGGEQFF. In nucleotides, the CDR3 is TGTGCCAGCAGCCCCCGGGACTGGTCCGGGGGGGAGCAGTTCTTC.